This record covers a single T cell receptor (beta chain). Its antigen is unidentified. This sample is part of a study of tumor-infiltrating lymphocytes in localized non-small cell lung cancer. In the study overall: Several tumor histologies, both smoking statuses, and some post-neoadjuvant chemotherapy samples were included.

V was trimmed by 3 bases and J by 2 bases, leaving 11 bases between them. Per germline, CDR1 SGHTA and CDR2 FQGNSA. The CDR3 is made up of 15 amino acids. Points from the study as a whole: Only some patients had TCR sequencing, depending on available tissue. No link was found between tumor T-cell fraction and recurrence-free survival.

The protocol was immunoSEQ multiplex PCR, while the TCRdb copy is restricted to in-frame clones and leaves out a portion. Among around 16,000 clones listed, around 72% were seen once. The V call is TRBV7-2, the J call TRBJ2-1; no reliable D call. The source material was lung tumor tissue. This receptor was obtained from a human donor with non-small cell lung cancer. The CDR3 nucleotides read TGTGCCAGCAGCTTTACCAACGCAGCCTACAATGAGCAGTTCTTC. Protein product: CASSFTNAAYNEQFF.